What follows are 18 T cell receptor beta chains derived from one specimen sequenced in a study of blood T cell repertoires in COVID-19 (TCRdb year 2020). The receptor library was made with the immunoSEQ multiplex PCR assay. Drawn from immuneACCESS, this table holds only the in-frame rearrangements with V and J called that TCRdb kept. Clones are partly lost; checked studies trace under half to an unresolved V gene and leave the rest unexplained. The sample table contains around 240,000 clones; only one count was recorded for approximately 82% of them. The top ten hold 1.4% of the sample. Sequenced input: peripheral blood. The origin of the receptors is a woman in her thirties or forties who had recovered from COVID-19.

A few counts support this clone. The V call is TRBV11-3, the J call TRBJ2-6; 7 nucleotides line up with TRBD1. CDR3 length: 17 amino acids. The V gene's germline CDR1 is SGHNT and CDR2 YENEEA. Unmatched junction bases numbered 3, after V lost 1 base and J lost 0 bases. The CDR3 coding sequence is TGTGCCAGCAGCTTAGGACAGGGCGTCTCTGGGGCCAACGTCCTGACTTTC. Translation: CASSLGQGVSGANVLTF. The entire variable domain, with the rest obtained from reference TRBV11-3 and TRBJ2-6, is as follows: EAGVVQSPRYKIIEKKQPVAFWCNPISGHNTLYWYLQNLGQGPELLIRYENEEAVDDSQLPKDRFSAERLKGVDSTLKIQPAELGDSAVYLCASSLGQGVSGANVLTFGAGSRLTVL.

V is TRBV4-1 and J is TRBJ1-2, with 7 bases identical to TRBD1. The length of the CDR3 is 11 residues. V was pared by 8 bases and J by 7 bases, with 4 bases of the junction left unmatched. CDR1 and CDR2 from the germline V gene are MGHRA and YSYEKL. CDR3 DNA sequence: TGCGCCAGCGAGGGGGCGGGTGGCTACACCTTC. It translates to CASEGAGGYTF.

This clone was detected once. The V call is TRBV11-2, the J call TRBJ2-2; 7 bases match TRBD2. The CDR3 has 14 amino acids. Unmatched junction bases numbered 4, after V lost 5 bases and J lost 4 bases. Germline CDR1 SGHAT, CDR2 FQNNGV. The CDR3 is CASSPGGFTGELFF. The CDR3 nucleotides read TGTGCCAGCAGCCCCGGGGGGTTCACCGGGGAGCTGTTTTTT.

Only one count was recorded for this clone. The V call is TRBV4-2, the J call TRBJ2-7; 8 positions match TRBD2. With V trimmed by 8 bases and J by 6 bases, 9 bases remained unmatched. The CDR3 consists of 13 residues. From germline, CDR1 is LGHNA and CDR2 YNFKEQ. The CDR3 DNA is TGTGCCAGCGCCGGGGGGGCGTCTCTCGAGCAGTACTTC. Its translation: CASAGGASLEQYF.

This clone was counted between two and nine times. This chain joins TRBV5-1 and TRBJ1-4; D not resolved. CDR3 size: 15 residues. The V gene's germline CDR1 is SGHRS and CDR2 YFSETQ. V lost 4 bases to trimming and J lost 4 bases, with 14 bases between them. CDR3: CASSPEAGVNEKLFF. The CDR3 DNA sequence: TGCGCCAGCAGCCCGGAGGCCGGGGTTAATGAAAAACTGTTTTTT.

The rearrangement uses TRBV10-2 and TRBJ2-3; D may be TRBD1 (6 bases). The V and J ends lost 1 base and 0 bases respectively, with 11 bases between them. The germline V gene has CDR1 WSHSY and CDR2 SAAADI. The CDR3 has 16 residues. The CDR3 reads CASSELGTTSTDTQYF. The CDR3 nucleotides read TGCGCCAGCAGTGAGTTAGGGACAACTAGCACAGATACGCAGTATTTT.

Only one count was recorded for this clone. The rearrangement links TRBV18 to TRBJ1-1; perhaps TRBD1 as D (6 bases). This CDR3 has 16 residues. V shed 2 bases and J shed 4 bases, with 17 bases lying between them. Looked up from germline, CDR1 is KGHSH and CDR2 is LQKENI. DNA of the CDR3: TGTGCCAGCTCACCAGTCGGGGGGGCTGGGGCCACTGAAGCTTTCTTT. Encoded protein: CASSPVGGAGATEAFF.

The chain combines TRBV6-6 with TRBJ2-7, with 7 positions matching TRBD1. V shed 3 bases and J 11 bases; nucleotides not matched to a gene: 13. Germline CDR1 reads MNHNY; CDR2 reads SVGAGI (reference sequence). The CDR3 runs to 14 residues. This CDR3 reads CASSYRQGAVVEYF. The CDR3 nucleotides are TGTGCCAGCAGTTATCGACAGGGAGCAGTAGTTGAGTACTTC.

The chain employs TRBV6-4 and TRBJ1-4; no clear D gene. Germline-derived CDR1 and CDR2 are MRHNA and SNTAGT. Trimming left V 0 bases short and J 4 bases short, with 15 bases between. This CDR3 is 17 amino acids long. The CDR3 spells CASSDSTPTIYNEKLFF. CDR3 nucleotides: TGTGCCAGCAGTGACTCTACTCCGACTATCTATAATGAAAAACTGTTTTTT.

The chain employs TRBV28 and TRBJ1-6, with a possible D match to TRBD1 (6 bases). The CDR3 runs to 13 residues. Germline V lookup: CDR1 MDHEN, CDR2 SYDVKM. Trimming removed 10 bases at V and 7 bases at J, with 14 bases between. CDR3 loop: CAINDRFNSPLHF. The CDR3 DNA sequence: TGTGCCATCAACGACAGGTTCAATTCACCCCTCCACTTT.

This rearrangement joins TRBV6-5 to TRBJ1-3; TRBD1 aligns across 10 bases. The CDR3 loop spans 14 amino acids. The V segment lost 8 bases and the J segment 3 bases; nucleotides outside the gene matches: 4. Germline CDR1 reads MNHEY; CDR2 reads SVGAGI. CDR3 DNA sequence: TGTGCCAGCTCGACAGGGGGCTATGGAAACACCATATATTTT. Translated: CASSTGGYGNTIYF.

The gene calls are TRBV7-2 and TRBJ2-1; a weak D match, TRBD1 (5 bases). The germline gives CDR1 SGHTA, CDR2 FQGNSA. This CDR3 is 16 amino acids long. Trimming shortened V by 5 bases and J by 3 bases, and 17 bases separated the two germline ends. CDR3: CASSPQPSGIYNEQFF. Here the CDR3 DNA reads TGTGCCAGCAGCCCGCAGCCCTCAGGGATCTACAATGAGCAGTTCTTC.

J is TRBJ2-6 and V is TRBV7-2, with D tentatively TRBD1 (6 bases). Germline V gene sequence: CDR1 SGHTA, CDR2 FQGNSA. This CDR3 comprises 18 residues. The ends were cut back, 5 bases at V and 1 base at J, with 18 bases in the middle. CDR3 coding DNA: TGTGCCAGCAGCGAAGGCTGGACAGTTCGTTCTGGGGCCAACGTCCTGACTTTC. This codes for CASSEGWTVRSGANVLTF.

The chain links TRBV2 to TRBJ2-7; a weak D match, TRBD2 (6 bases). The V and J ends lost 8 bases and 2 bases respectively, with 13 bases between them. This CDR3 has 13 residues. Germline V gives CDR1 SNHLY, CDR2 FYNNEI. CDR3 coding DNA: TGTGCCAGCGGGGGGACTGTCGCCTACGAGCAGTACTTC. It encodes CASGGTVAYEQYF.

The V call is TRBV29-1, the J call TRBJ1-1; 7 bases are a match to TRBD1. This CDR3 comprises 12 residues. Germline loops: CDR1 SQVTM, CDR2 ANQGSEA. J lost 6 bases, V lost 7 bases, and 8 bases had no gene match. The CDR3 region has the DNA TGCAGCGCCGGACAGGAGGTACCTGAAGCTTTCTTT. This codes for CSAGQEVPEAFF.

Regarding this clone: At the DNA level, this CDR3 is encoded by other sequences in the same sample as well. In nucleotides, the CDR3 is TGTGCCAGCAGCGTCTCGGGACAGGGTTACTCACCCCTCCACTTT. Translating gives CASSVSGQGYSPLHF. V usage is TRBV9 and J usage is TRBJ1-6; 9 bases align to TRBD1. Germline-derived CDR1 and CDR2 are SGDLS and YYNGEE. The ends lost 2 bases at V and 10 bases at J; junction bases unmatched: 7. The CDR3 length is 15 residues.

The chain carries TRBV24-1 and TRBJ2-1; 7 bases map to TRBD2. The germline gives CDR1 KGHDR, CDR2 SFDVKD. J was trimmed by 8 bases and V by 9 bases; bases with no gene match: 12. The CDR3 runs to 14 residues. For the CDR3, the DNA is TGTGCCACCGGCGGAGAGGGCGGGGGACATGAGCAGTTCTTC. Protein product: CATGGEGGGHEQFF.

V usage is TRBV11-2 and J usage is TRBJ2-2, with 9 nucleotides matching TRBD2. CDR3 length: 16 residues. Germline CDR1 is SGHAT and CDR2 is FQNNGV. With V trimmed by 4 bases and J by 7 bases, 10 bases remained unmatched. The CDR3 DNA reads TGTGCCAGCAGCTCCATGCGGGGGGGTTTTGGCGGGGAGCTGTTTTTT. It yields the protein CASSSMRGGFGGELFF.